Listed here are 5 T cell receptor beta chains from one sample, sequenced in a study of blood T cell repertoires in COVID-19. The protocol was immunoSEQ multiplex PCR, while the TCRdb copy is restricted to in-frame clones and leaves out a portion. The data contain over 200,000 clones, about nine tenths of them singletons. The sequenced material came from peripheral blood. These receptors were collected from a woman in her sixties or seventies with acute or convalescent COVID-19.

This clone was recorded once. V and J are TRBV7-9 and TRBJ2-5; TRBD1 matches at 8 bases. The CDR3 covers 15 residues. Germline assignment: CDR1 SEHNR and CDR2 FQNEAQ (reference sequence). J gave up 0 bases and V 3 bases, and 3 bases lay outside the gene matches. The CDR3 loop reads CASSFGTGYQETQYF. The CDR3, as DNA: TGTGCCAGCAGCTTCGGGACAGGCTACCAAGAGACCCAGTACTTC.

This clone was found many times. This sample includes further DNA sequences coding for the same CDR3. The chain is built from TRBV19 and TRBJ1-1; the D is unclear. V was clipped by 3 bases and J by 8 bases, with 10 bases between them. Germline V gives CDR1 LNHDA, CDR2 SQIVND (reference sequence). The CDR3 loop spans 12 amino acids. The DNA of the CDR3 is TGTGCCAGTAGTATCGGGGTAGCAGAAGCTTTCTTT. This translates into CASSIGVAEAFF.

The chain is built from TRBV25-1 and TRBJ2-6; TRBD2 is a possible D gene (5 bases). The CDR3 is 17 residues long. V was clipped by 1 base and J by 3 bases, with 13 bases between them. CDR1 and CDR2 from the germline V gene are MGHDK and SYGVNS. The CDR3 sequence is CASSESPVGVGANVLTF. The CDR3 nucleotides are TGTGCCAGCAGTGAATCCCCGGTCGGGGTTGGGGCCAACGTCCTGACTTTC. The whole variable domain, filled in from reference TRBV25-1 and TRBJ2-6, reads EADIYQTPRYLVIGTGKKITLECSQTMGHDKMYWYQQDPGMELHLIHYSYGVNSTEKGDLSSESTVSRIRTEHFPLTLESARPSHTSQYLCASSESPVGVGANVLTFGAGSRLTVL.

The sample holds one count of this clone. The rearrangement links TRBV18 to TRBJ2-7; maybe TRBD2 (5 bases). This CDR3 spans 14 amino acids. CDR1 and CDR2 from the germline V gene are KGHSH and LQKENI. V lost 3 bases, J lost 2 bases, and 11 bases lay in between. This CDR3 is CASSPSLAAYEQYF. The CDR3, as DNA: TGTGCCAGCTCACCGTCCCTAGCCGCCTACGAGCAGTACTTC.

This clone was counted a single time. The rearrangement uses TRBV13 and TRBJ1-4; no clear D gene. The V end lost 2 bases, the J end lost 5 bases, and 12 bases lay between the germline ends. The CDR3 extends over 15 amino acids. Germline V gene lookup returns CDR1 PRHDT and CDR2 FYEKMQ (reference sequence). Written as DNA, the CDR3 is TGTGCCAGCAGCTTACGCGGGATTCGAAATGAAAAACTGTTTTTT. Its protein product is CASSLRGIRNEKLFF.